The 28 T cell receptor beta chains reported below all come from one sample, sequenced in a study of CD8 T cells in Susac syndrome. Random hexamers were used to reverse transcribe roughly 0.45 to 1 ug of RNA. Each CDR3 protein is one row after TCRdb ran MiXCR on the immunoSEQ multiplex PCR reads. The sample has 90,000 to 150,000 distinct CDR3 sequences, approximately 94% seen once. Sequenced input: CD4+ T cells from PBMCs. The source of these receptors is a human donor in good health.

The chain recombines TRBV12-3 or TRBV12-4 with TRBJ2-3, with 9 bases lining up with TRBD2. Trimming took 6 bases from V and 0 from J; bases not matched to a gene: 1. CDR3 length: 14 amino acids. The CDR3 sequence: CASRGLASTDTQYF. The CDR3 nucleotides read TGTGCCAGCAGGGGACTAGCTAGCACAGATACGCAGTATTTT.

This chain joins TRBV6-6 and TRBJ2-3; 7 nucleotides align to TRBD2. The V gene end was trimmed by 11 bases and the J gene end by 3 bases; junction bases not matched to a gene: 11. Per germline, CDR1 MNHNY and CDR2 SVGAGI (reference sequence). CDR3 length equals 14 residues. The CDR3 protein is CALGEGRMTDTQYF. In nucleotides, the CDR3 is TGTGCCCTTGGGGAGGGACGGATGACAGATACGCAGTATTTT.

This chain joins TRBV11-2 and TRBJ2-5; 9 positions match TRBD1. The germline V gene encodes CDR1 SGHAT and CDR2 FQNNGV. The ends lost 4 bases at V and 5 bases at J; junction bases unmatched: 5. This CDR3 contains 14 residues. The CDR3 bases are TGTGCCAGCAGCTCGGACAGGGGTTGGGAGACCCAGTACTTC. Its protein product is CASSSDRGWETQYF. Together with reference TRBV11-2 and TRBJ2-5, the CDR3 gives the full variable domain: EAGVAQSPRYKIIEKRQSVAFWCNPISGHATLYWYQQILGQGPKLLIQFQNNGVVDDSQLPKDRFSAERLKGVDSTLKIQPAKLEDSAVYLCASSSDRGWETQYFGPGTRLLVL.

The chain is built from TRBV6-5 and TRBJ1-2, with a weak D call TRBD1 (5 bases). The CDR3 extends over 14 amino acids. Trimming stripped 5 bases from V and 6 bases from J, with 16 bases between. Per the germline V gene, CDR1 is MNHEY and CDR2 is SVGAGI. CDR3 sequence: CASSPGTYLDGYTF. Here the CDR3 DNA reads TGTGCCAGCAGTCCCGGGACCTATCTCGATGGCTACACCTTC.

CDR3: CASSEGGGRARYEQYF. The CDR3, as DNA: TGTGCCAGCAGTGAAGGAGGTGGGAGGGCCCGTTACGAGCAGTACTTC. The chain carries TRBV6-1 and TRBJ2-7, with 7 bases identical to TRBD2. The trim removed 1 base at V and 4 bases at J, leaving 10 bases unmatched. This CDR3 comprises 16 residues. Germline V gene sequence: CDR1 MNHNS, CDR2 SASEGT.

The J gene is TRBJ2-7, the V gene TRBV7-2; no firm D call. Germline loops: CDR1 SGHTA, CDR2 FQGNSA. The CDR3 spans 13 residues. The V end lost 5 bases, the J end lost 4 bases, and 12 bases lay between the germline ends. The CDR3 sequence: CASSDPWVYEQYF. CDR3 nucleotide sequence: TGTGCCAGCAGCGACCCGTGGGTATACGAGCAGTACTTC.

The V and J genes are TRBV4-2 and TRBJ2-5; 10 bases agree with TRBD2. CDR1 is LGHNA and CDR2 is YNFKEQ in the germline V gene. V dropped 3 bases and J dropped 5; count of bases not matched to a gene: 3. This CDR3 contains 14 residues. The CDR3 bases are TGTGCCAGCAGCCATCTAGCGGGAGCTGAGACCCAGTACTTC. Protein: CASSHLAGAETQYF.

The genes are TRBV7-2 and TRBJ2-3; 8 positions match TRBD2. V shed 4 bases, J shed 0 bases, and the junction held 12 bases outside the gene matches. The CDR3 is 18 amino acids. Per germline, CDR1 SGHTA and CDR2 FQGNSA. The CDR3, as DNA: TGTGCCAGCAGCTACGGCCTAGCGGGCCCCTCTAGCACAGATACGCAGTATTTT. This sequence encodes CASSYGLAGPSSTDTQYF.

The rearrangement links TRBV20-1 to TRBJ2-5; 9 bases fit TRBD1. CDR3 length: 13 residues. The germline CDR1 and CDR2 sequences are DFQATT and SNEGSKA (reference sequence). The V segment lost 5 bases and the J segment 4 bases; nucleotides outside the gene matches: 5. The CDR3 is CSALTGGVETQYF. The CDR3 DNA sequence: TGCAGTGCTCTAACAGGGGGCGTAGAGACCCAGTACTTC.

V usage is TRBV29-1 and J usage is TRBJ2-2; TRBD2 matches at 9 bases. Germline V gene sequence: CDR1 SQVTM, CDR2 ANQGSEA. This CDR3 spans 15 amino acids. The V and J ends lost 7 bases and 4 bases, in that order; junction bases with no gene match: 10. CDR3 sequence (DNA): TGCAGCGCGTGGGAAGGACTAGCGATCACCGGGGAGCTGTTTTTT. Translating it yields CSAWEGLAITGELFF.

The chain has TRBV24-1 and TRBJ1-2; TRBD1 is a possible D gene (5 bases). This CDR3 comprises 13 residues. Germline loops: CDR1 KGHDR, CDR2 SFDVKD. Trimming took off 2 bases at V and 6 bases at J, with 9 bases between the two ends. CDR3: CATSDYRGNGYTF. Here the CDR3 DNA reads TGTGCCACCAGTGATTATAGGGGAAATGGCTACACCTTC.

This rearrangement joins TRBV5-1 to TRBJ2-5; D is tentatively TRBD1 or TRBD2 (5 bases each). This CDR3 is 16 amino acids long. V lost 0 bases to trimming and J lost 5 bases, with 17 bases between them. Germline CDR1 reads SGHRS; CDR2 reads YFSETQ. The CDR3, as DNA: TGCGCCAGCAGCTTGGGATACGCAGGGACGGGGGAGACCCAGTACTTC. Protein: CASSLGYAGTGETQYF.

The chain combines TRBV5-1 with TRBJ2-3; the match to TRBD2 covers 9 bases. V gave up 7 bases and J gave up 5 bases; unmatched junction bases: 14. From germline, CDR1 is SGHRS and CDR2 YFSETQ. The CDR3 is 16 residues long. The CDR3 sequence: CASRGTAGGPVDTQYF. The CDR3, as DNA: TGCGCCAGCCGGGGGACCGCGGGAGGGCCGGTAGATACGCAGTATTTT.

The CDR3 coding sequence is TGTGCCAGCAGCCAAGCAATATCAGGGGCCCAGTACTTC. Translation gives CASSQAISGAQYF. V usage is TRBV14 and J usage is TRBJ2-5, with D maybe TRBD1 (6 bases). The CDR3 contains 13 residues. CDR1 SGHDN and CDR2 FVKESK come from the germline V gene. Trimming cost V 1 base and J 9 bases, with 12 bases left between them. Complete variable domain (other parts from reference TRBV14 and TRBJ2-5): EAGVTQFPSHSVIEKGQTVTLRCDPISGHDNLYWYRRVMGKEIKFLLHFVKESKQDESGMPNNRFLAERTGGTYSTLKVQPAELEDSGVYFCASSQAISGAQYFGPGTRLLVL.

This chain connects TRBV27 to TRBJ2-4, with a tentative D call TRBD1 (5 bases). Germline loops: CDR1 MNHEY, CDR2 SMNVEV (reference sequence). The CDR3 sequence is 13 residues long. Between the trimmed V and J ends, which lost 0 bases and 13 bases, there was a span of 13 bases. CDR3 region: CASSLSFDSHQYF. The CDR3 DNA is TGTGCCAGCAGTTTATCGTTCGACAGTCACCAGTACTTC.

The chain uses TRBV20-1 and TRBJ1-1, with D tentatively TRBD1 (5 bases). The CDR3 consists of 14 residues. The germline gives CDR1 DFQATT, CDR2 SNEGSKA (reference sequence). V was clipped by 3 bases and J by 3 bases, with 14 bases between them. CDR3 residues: CSARQRAGDTEAFF. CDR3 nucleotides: TGCAGTGCTAGGCAGCGGGCGGGGGACACTGAAGCTTTCTTT.

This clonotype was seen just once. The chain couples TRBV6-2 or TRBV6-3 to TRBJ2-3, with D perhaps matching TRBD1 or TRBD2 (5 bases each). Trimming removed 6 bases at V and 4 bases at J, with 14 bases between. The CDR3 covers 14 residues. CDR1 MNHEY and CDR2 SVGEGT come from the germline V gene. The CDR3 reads CASSQLGDADTQYF. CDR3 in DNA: TGTGCCAGCAGCCAACTAGGGGACGCAGATACGCAGTATTTT.

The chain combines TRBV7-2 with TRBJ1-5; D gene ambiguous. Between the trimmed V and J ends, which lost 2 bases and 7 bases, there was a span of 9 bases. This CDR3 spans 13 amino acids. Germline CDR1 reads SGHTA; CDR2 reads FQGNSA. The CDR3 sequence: CASSLMREQPQHF. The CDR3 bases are TGTGCCAGCAGCTTAATGCGGGAACAGCCCCAGCATTTT.

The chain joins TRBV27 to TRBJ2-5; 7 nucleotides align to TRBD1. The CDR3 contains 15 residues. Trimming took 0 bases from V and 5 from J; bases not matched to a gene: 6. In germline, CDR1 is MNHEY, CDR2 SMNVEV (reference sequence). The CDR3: CASSLSGTVSETQYF. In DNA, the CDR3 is TGTGCCAGCAGTTTATCGGGGACAGTTTCGGAGACCCAGTACTTC.

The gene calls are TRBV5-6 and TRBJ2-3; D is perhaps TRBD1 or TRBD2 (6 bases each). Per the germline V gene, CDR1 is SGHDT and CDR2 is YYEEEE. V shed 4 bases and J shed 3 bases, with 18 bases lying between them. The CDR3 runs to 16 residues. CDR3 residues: CASSLRGGQRTDTQYF. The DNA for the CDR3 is TGTGCCAGCAGCCTCCGTGGGGGGCAAAGGACAGATACGCAGTATTTT.

CDR3 nucleotide sequence: TGTGCCAGCAGCCAAGTCGAGAGCCTCCGAAATGAAAAACTGTTTTTT. Translating gives CASSQVESLRNEKLFF. V and J are TRBV3-1 and TRBJ1-4; no reliable D call. V dropped 1 base and J dropped 5 bases, with 14 bases sitting between them. This CDR3 spans 16 amino acids. Germline CDR1 reads LGHDT; CDR2 reads YNNKEL (reference sequence).

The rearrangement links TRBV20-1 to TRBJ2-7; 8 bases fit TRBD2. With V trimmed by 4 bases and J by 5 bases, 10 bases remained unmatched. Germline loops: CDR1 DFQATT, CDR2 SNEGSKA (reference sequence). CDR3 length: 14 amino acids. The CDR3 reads CSAIELAVGDEQYF. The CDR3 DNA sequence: TGCAGTGCTATAGAACTAGCGGTAGGAGACGAGCAGTACTTC.

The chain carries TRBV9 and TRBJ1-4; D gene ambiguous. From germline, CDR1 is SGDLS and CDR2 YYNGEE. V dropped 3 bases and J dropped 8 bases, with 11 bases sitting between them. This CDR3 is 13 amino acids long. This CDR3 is CASSASLDEKLFF. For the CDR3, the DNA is TGTGCCAGCAGCGCGAGCCTCGACGAAAAACTGTTTTTT.

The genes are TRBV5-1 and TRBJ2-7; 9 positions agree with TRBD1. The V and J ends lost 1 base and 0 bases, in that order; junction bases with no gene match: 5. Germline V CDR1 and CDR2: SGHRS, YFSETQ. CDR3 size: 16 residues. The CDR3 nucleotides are TGCGCCAGCAGCTTGCTGGGGACAGGGTCCTCCTACGAGCAGTACTTC. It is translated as CASSLLGTGSSYEQYF. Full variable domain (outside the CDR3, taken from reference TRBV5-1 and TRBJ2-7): KAGVTQTPRYLIKTRGQQVTLSCSPISGHRSVSWYQQTPGQGLQFLFEYFSETQRNKGNFPGRFSGRQFSNSRSEMNVSTLELGDSALYLCASSLLGTGSSYEQYFGPGTRLTVT.

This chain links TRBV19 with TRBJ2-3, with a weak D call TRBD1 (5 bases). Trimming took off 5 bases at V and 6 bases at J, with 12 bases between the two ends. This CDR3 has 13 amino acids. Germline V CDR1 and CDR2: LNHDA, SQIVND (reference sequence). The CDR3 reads CASSPQGLDTQYF. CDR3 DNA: TGTGCCAGTAGTCCGCAGGGTTTGGATACGCAGTATTTT.

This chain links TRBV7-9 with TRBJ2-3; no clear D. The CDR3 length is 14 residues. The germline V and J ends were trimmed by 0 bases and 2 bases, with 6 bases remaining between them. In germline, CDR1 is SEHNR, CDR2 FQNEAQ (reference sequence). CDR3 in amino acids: CASSLASYTDTQYF. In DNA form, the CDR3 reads TGTGCCAGCAGCTTAGCATCATACACAGATACGCAGTATTTT.

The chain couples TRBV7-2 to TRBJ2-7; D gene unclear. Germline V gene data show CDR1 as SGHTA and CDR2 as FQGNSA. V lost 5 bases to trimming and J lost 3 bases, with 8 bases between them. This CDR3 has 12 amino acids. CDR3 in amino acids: CASSAQNYEQYF. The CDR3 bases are TGTGCCAGCAGCGCACAGAACTACGAGCAGTACTTC.

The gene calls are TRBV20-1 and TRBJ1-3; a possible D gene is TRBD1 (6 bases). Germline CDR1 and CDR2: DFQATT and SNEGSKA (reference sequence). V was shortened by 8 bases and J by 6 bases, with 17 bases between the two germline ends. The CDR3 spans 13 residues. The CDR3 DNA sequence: TGCAGTATAGGGGGGGGAGCTGAAAACACCATATATTTT. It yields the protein CSIGGGAENTIYF.